These 16 T cell receptor beta chains were all obtained from the same sample, sequenced in a study of T cell responses to AZD1222 COVID-19 vaccine. Sequenced by immunoSEQ multiplex PCR; TCRdb stores in-frame clones only, minus some. The data show 150,000 to 200,000 clones, around 92% seen once. The source was peripheral blood, collected on day 0 of AZD1222 vaccination. The receptors shown here come from an adult in good health.

The chain recombines TRBV28 with TRBJ1-6; D unclear. The CDR3 runs to 12 residues. From germline, CDR1 is MDHEN and CDR2 SYDVKM. Trimming left V 4 bases short and J 7 bases short, with 5 bases between. This chain's CDR3 is CASSSSNSPLHF. CDR3 coding DNA: TGTGCCAGCAGTTCATCGAATTCACCCCTCCACTTT.

The chain combines TRBV28 with TRBJ1-2, with 7 bases aligning to TRBD1. Germline values: CDR1 MDHEN, CDR2 SYDVKM. There are 15 residues in the CDR3. V lost 1 base and J lost 8; bases outside the gene matches: 10. The DNA of the CDR3 is TGTGCCAGCAGTTTATTAACCGGTAGGGGGCTCGGCTACACCTTC. Translation: CASSLLTGRGLGYTF.

The J gene is TRBJ1-5, the V gene TRBV5-1, with 9 bases lining up with TRBD1. Trimming at V came to 0 bases and at J to 6 bases, leaving 7 bases not matched to a gene. This CDR3 spans 16 amino acids. From germline, CDR1 is SGHRS and CDR2 YFSETQ. CDR3 in amino acids: CASSLGGLGQGQPQHF. CDR3 nucleotides: TGCGCCAGCAGCTTGGGCGGGTTGGGACAGGGTCAGCCCCAGCATTTT.

The V and J genes are TRBV12-3 or TRBV12-4 and TRBJ2-1; D is ambiguous. The V end was cut by 5 bases, the J end by 9 bases, with 8 bases between. CDR3 length equals 11 residues. The CDR3 sequence is CASSERIEQFF. CDR3 bases: TGTGCCAGCAGTGAGAGGATTGAGCAGTTCTTC.

The CDR3 loop reads CASSQDWGPQETQYF. The CDR3 bases are TGCGCCAGCAGCCAAGATTGGGGACCCCAAGAGACCCAGTACTTC. The chain is built from TRBV4-3 and TRBJ2-5, with D perhaps TRBD1 or TRBD2 (5 bases each). Trimming left V 0 bases short and J 1 base short, with 9 bases between. The CDR3 is made up of 15 amino acids. Per germline, CDR1 LGHNA and CDR2 YSLEER.

The chain recombines TRBV27 with TRBJ2-3; D is ambiguous. This CDR3 region has 14 residues. CDR1 is MNHEY and CDR2 is SMNVEV in the germline V gene (reference sequence). V lost 4 bases and J 1 base, leaving 9 bases between the germline ends. CDR3 sequence: CASSSADGTDTQYF. In nucleotides, the CDR3 is TGTGCCAGCAGTTCCGCGGACGGCACAGATACGCAGTATTTT.

The V and J genes are TRBV7-3 and TRBJ1-1; D gene ambiguous. The V end lost 3 bases, the J end lost 1 base, and 3 bases lay between the germline ends. The CDR3 extends over 12 amino acids. The germline CDR1 and CDR2 sequences are SGHTA and FQGTGA. DNA of the CDR3: TGTGCCAGCAGCTTGAAGAACACTGAAGCTTTCTTT. Residues: CASSLKNTEAFF.

The chain is built from TRBV27 and TRBJ1-5, with D unresolved. The V end lost 3 bases, the J end lost 4 bases, and 10 bases lay between the germline ends. The CDR3 is 14 amino acids. Germline V gene lookup returns CDR1 MNHEY and CDR2 SMNVEV (reference sequence). Here the CDR3 DNA reads TGTGCCAGCAGTTTCGTCGGGATGAATCAGCCCCAGCATTTT. This codes for CASSFVGMNQPQHF.

This clone was detected only once. This chain connects TRBV11-2 to TRBJ2-1; D gene ambiguous. CDR1 is SGHAT, CDR2 FQNNGV, per germline. V lost 0 bases and J 7 bases, leaving 10 bases between the germline ends. The CDR3 contains 14 residues. CDR3: CASSLDLKGNEQFF. CDR3 bases: TGTGCCAGCAGCTTAGATCTCAAAGGGAATGAGCAGTTCTTC.

The chain carries TRBV7-2 and TRBJ1-2; D is uncertain. Looked up from germline, CDR1 is SGHTA and CDR2 is FQGNSA. V lost 1 base and J lost 3, with 9 bases in between. The CDR3 has 14 amino acids. The CDR3 here is CASSLVSGDYGYTF. CDR3 nucleotide sequence: TGTGCCAGCAGCTTAGTGTCGGGCGACTATGGCTACACCTTC.

V gene TRBV10-3 combines with J gene TRBJ2-3, with 8 positions matching TRBD2. This CDR3 comprises 14 residues. The V segment lost 7 bases and the J segment 1 base; nucleotides outside the gene matches: 4. Germline V gives CDR1 ENHRY, CDR2 SYGVKD. The CDR3 sequence is CAINTGLGTDTQYF. The CDR3 DNA is TGTGCCATCAATACGGGACTAGGCACAGATACGCAGTATTTT.

In DNA form, the CDR3 reads TGTGCCAGCAGCGCCGCTTCGGTGAGCGGGAGGGATGAGCAGTTCTTC. Translating it yields CASSAASVSGRDEQFF. This sequence joins TRBV11-2 and TRBJ2-1; 10 positions agree with TRBD2. The CDR3 runs to 16 residues. Germline CDR1 and CDR2: SGHAT and FQNNGV. Trimming at V came to 5 bases and at J to 8 bases, leaving 12 bases not matched to a gene. Variable domain in full (rest from reference TRBV11-2 and TRBJ2-1): EAGVAQSPRYKIIEKRQSVAFWCNPISGHATLYWYQQILGQGPKLLIQFQNNGVVDDSQLPKDRFSAERLKGVDSTLKIQPAKLEDSAVYLCASSAASVSGRDEQFFGPGTRLTVL.

The CDR3 DNA follows: TGTGCCAGCAGTGAACATAACGGGGGACTCCCATATGGCTACACCTTC. The encoded protein is CASSEHNGGLPYGYTF. The V and J genes are TRBV6-1 and TRBJ1-2, with D perhaps TRBD1 (5 bases). The CDR3 runs to 16 residues. Germline V gene lookup returns CDR1 MNHNS and CDR2 SASEGT. Trimming shortened V by 2 bases and J by 5 bases, and 18 bases separated the two germline ends.

This clone occurred once. The chain couples TRBV6-1 to TRBJ2-1; D possibly matches TRBD1 or TRBD2 (5 bases each). Germline V gives CDR1 MNHNS, CDR2 SASEGT. V was trimmed by 0 bases and J by 8 bases, leaving 11 bases between them. The length of the CDR3 is 14 residues. The CDR3: CASSEAGGTDEQFF. Here the CDR3 DNA reads TGTGCCAGCAGTGAAGCTGGGGGAACCGATGAGCAGTTCTTC.

The gene calls are TRBV29-1 and TRBJ1-2; TRBD1 matches 10 bases. The CDR3 is 13 residues long. J lost 1 base, V lost 6 bases, and 2 bases had no gene match. Germline CDR1 SQVTM, CDR2 ANQGSEA. In DNA form, the CDR3 reads TGCAGCGTCGGGACAGGGGATAACTATGGCTACACCTTC. This translates into CSVGTGDNYGYTF.

The chain joins TRBV4-3 to TRBJ2-2; D is perhaps TRBD1 (7 bases). The V end lost 0 bases, the J end lost 8 bases, and 16 bases lay between the germline ends. The V gene's germline CDR1 is LGHNA and CDR2 YSLEER. CDR3 length equals 16 residues. The CDR3 loop reads CASSQDRQGGRGELFF. The CDR3, as DNA: TGCGCCAGCAGCCAAGATCGGCAGGGGGGCAGAGGGGAGCTGTTTTTT.